Listed below are T cell receptor beta chains from one sample, sequenced in a study of blood T cell repertoires in COVID-19. Profiling relied on immunoSEQ multiplex PCR, and the TCRdb table lists in-frame clones only, not all of them. In the table there are about 52,000 clones, 75% to 90% of which are singletons. The sequenced material came from peripheral blood. All receptors come from a human donor in a cohort sampled during active COVID-19. Both conserved end residues are part of each CDR3. The order of the fields is V gene, clone size, J gene, D gene, CDR3 protein, CDR3 DNA. D genes are given only for firm matches. Clone size is given for some rows only: seen once, a few or many times, or a class if the clone is expanded.

TRBV19,.,TRBJ1-2,.,CASEGPAGGYTF,TGTGCCAGTGAGGGTCCCGCCGGTGGCTACACCTTC
TRBV19,.,TRBJ1-5,.,CASSPRTGNSNQPQHF,TGTGCCAGTAGTCCTAGGACGGGAAATAGCAATCAGCCCCAGCATTTT
TRBV18,.,TRBJ2-7,.,CASSPGRQGYEQYF,TGTGCCAGCTCACCCGGTAGACAAGGCTACGAGCAGTACTTC
TRBV29-1,.,TRBJ2-7,TRBD1,CSVHGQGDYEQYF,TGCAGCGTTCACGGACAGGGGGACTACGAGCAGTACTTC
TRBV20-1,.,TRBJ2-7,TRBD2,CSASETSAYEQYF,TGCAGTGCTAGTGAGACTAGCGCCTACGAGCAGTACTTC
TRBV5-6,.,TRBJ1-5,TRBD1,CASSSRQGVQPQHF,TGTGCCAGCAGCTCTCGACAGGGTGTTCAGCCCCAGCATTTT
TRBV25-1,.,TRBJ1-5,.,CASSSAGGVGNQPQHF,TGTGCCAGCAGTTCGGCAGGCGGGGTAGGCAATCAGCCCCAGCATTTT
TRBV9,.,TRBJ2-1,TRBD2,CASSVATSGVNEQFF,TGTGCCAGCAGCGTAGCGACTAGCGGAGTCAATGAGCAGTTCTTC
TRBV7-2,.,TRBJ2-7,TRBD2,CASSPAGLAKSYEQYF,TGTGCCAGCAGCCCGGCCGGACTAGCCAAGTCCTACGAGCAGTACTTC
TRBV10-3,.,TRBJ2-1,.,CAISGRNGNEQFF,TGTGCCATCAGTGGACGCAACGGGAATGAGCAGTTCTTC
TRBV5-1,few,TRBJ1-6,.,CASSLDQSVYNSPLHF,TGCGCCAGCAGCTTGGACCAGAGCGTATATAATTCACCCCTCCACTTT
TRBV18,.,TRBJ1-5,.,CASSSQGLSNQPQHF,TGTGCCAGCTCGTCCCAGGGTTTGAGCAATCAGCCCCAGCATTTT
TRBV18,.,TRBJ1-5,.,CASSPGRDQPQHF,TGTGCCAGCTCACCAGGGCGGGATCAGCCCCAGCATTTT
TRBV7-9,.,TRBJ1-1,.,CASSLRGDATEAFF,TGTGCCAGCAGCTTAAGAGGAGACGCCACTGAAGCTTTCTTT
TRBV7-2,.,TRBJ2-1,TRBD1,CASSSDRLNEQFF,TGTGCCAGCAGCTCGGACAGGCTCAATGAGCAGTTCTTC
TRBV28,.,TRBJ2-3,TRBD2,CASSTGGDTQYF,TGTGCCAGCAGCACGGGGGGGGATACGCAGTATTTT
TRBV10-3,.,TRBJ2-2,TRBD1,CAIRNQGDTGELFF,TGTGCCATCAGGAACCAGGGGGACACCGGGGAGCTGTTTTTT
TRBV30,once,TRBJ2-1,TRBD1,CAWDRVLSGNEQFF,TGTGCCTGGGACAGGGTTTTGTCTGGGAATGAGCAGTTCTTC
TRBV3-1/TRBV3-2,.,TRBJ1-4,TRBD1,CASSLRQGNEKLFF,TGTGCCAGCAGCCTCAGACAGGGTAATGAAAAACTGTTTTTT
TRBV5-1,.,TRBJ2-1,.,CASSLVPQARSYNEQFF,TGCGCCAGCAGCTTGGTCCCACAGGCCAGGTCATACAATGAGCAGTTCTTC
TRBV7-2,.,TRBJ1-3,.,CASSLGRISGNTIYF,TGTGCCAGCAGCTTAGGGCGGATCTCTGGAAACACCATATATTTT
TRBV7-9,.,TRBJ2-2,.,CASSSPRADTGELFF,TGTGCCAGCAGCTCGCCGAGGGCGGACACCGGGGAGCTGTTTTTT
TRBV6-1,.,TRBJ1-2,.,CASSEEWVRGYTF,TGTGCCAGCAGTGAGGAGTGGGTGCGGGGCTACACCTTC
TRBV11-3,.,TRBJ2-2,.,CASSPRTGELFF,TGTGCCAGCAGCCCCCGGACTGGGGAGCTGTTTTTT
TRBV6-5,.,TRBJ2-5,.,CASRYGETQYF,TGTGCCAGCCGCTATGGAGAGACCCAGTACTTC
TRBV7-2,.,TRBJ1-2,TRBD1,CASSRGQAVGYTF,TGTGCCAGCAGCCGGGGACAGGCGGTTGGCTACACCTTC
TRBV7-2,.,TRBJ2-7,TRBD2,CASSRGLTSYEQYF,TGTGCCAGCAGCCGGGGACTAACCTCCTACGAGCAGTACTTC
TRBV4-1,.,TRBJ2-7,TRBD2,CASKQREGSYEQYF,TGCGCCAGCAAACAGCGGGAGGGCAGCTACGAGCAGTACTTC
TRBV4-1,.,TRBJ2-5,.,CASSQEENGARGTQYF,TGCGCCAGCAGCCAAGAAGAGAACGGTGCCCGAGGGACCCAGTACTTC
TRBV30,.,TRBJ1-5,TRBD1,CAWSVGQGNQPQHF,TGTGCCTGGAGTGTAGGACAGGGAAATCAGCCCCAGCATTTT
TRBV6-2/TRBV6-3,.,TRBJ2-3,TRBD2,CASSFQRDSTDTQYF,TGTGCCAGCAGTTTCCAGCGGGATAGCACAGATACGCAGTATTTT
TRBV2,.,TRBJ2-7,.,CASTGQSEQYF,TGTGCCAGCACCGGACAAAGCGAGCAGTACTTC
TRBV5-3,.,TRBJ1-6,.,CARSADSTSSYNSPLHF,TGTGCCAGAAGTGCGGACTCCACGAGCTCCTATAATTCACCCCTCCACTTT
TRBV19,few,TRBJ1-5,TRBD1,CASKQGANQPQHF,TGTGCCAGTAAGCAGGGGGCGAATCAGCCCCAGCATTTT
TRBV2,.,TRBJ1-2,.,CASRGFSGNYGYTF,TGTGCCAGCAGGGGATTTTCGGGAAACTATGGCTACACCTTC
TRBV2,.,TRBJ2-5,TRBD2,CASTAELAGQETQYF,TGTGCCAGCACCGCTGAACTAGCGGGGCAAGAGACCCAGTACTTC
TRBV11-3,few,TRBJ2-7,.,CASSLDGGKGEQYF,TGTGCCAGCAGCTTAGACGGCGGGAAGGGCGAGCAGTACTTC
TRBV15,.,TRBJ2-1,.,CATSRGQSYNEQFF,TGTGCCACCAGCAGAGGTCAGTCTTACAATGAGCAGTTCTTC
TRBV10-1,once,TRBJ2-3,.,CASSEFYRGSTDTQYF,TGCGCCAGCAGTGAGTTCTATCGGGGGAGCACAGATACGCAGTATTTT
TRBV10-3,.,TRBJ1-3,.,CAISTEGGSGNTIYF,TGTGCCATCAGTACCGAAGGGGGATCTGGAAACACCATATATTTT
TRBV11-3,.,TRBJ2-3,.,CASSMSLTDTQYF,TGTGCCAGCAGCATGTCCCTCACAGATACGCAGTATTTT
TRBV27,.,TRBJ2-7,.,CASSSLGGPNYEQYF,TGTGCCAGCAGCAGCCTAGGGGGTCCAAACTACGAGCAGTACTTC
TRBV27,once,TRBJ1-6,.,CASSPRGTSINSPLHF,TGTGCCAGCAGTCCCCGAGGCACCTCTATTAATTCACCCCTCCACTTT
TRBV7-3,.,TRBJ1-1,.,CASSLQGLNTEAFF,TGTGCCAGCAGCTTACAGGGGCTGAACACTGAAGCTTTCTTT
TRBV2,once,TRBJ2-7,TRBD2,CASKSGGRTTEQYF,TGTGCCAGCAAGAGCGGGGGGCGGACCACCGAGCAGTACTTC
TRBV7-9,.,TRBJ1-2,.,CASTPAGHYGYTF,TGTGCCAGCACCCCGGCAGGGCACTATGGCTACACCTTC
TRBV20-1,.,TRBJ2-5,TRBD2,CSASIGLAQETQYF,TGCAGTGCTAGTATCGGACTAGCGCAAGAGACCCAGTACTTC
TRBV5-1,.,TRBJ2-5,TRBD2,CASSSTSGGETQYF,TGCGCCAGCAGCTCGACTAGCGGGGGTGAGACCCAGTACTTC